What follows are 10 T cell receptor beta chains derived from one specimen sequenced in a study of human T cells and chemical hapten exposure. Time point in this sample: patch test 1, 2 weeks after DPC sensitization. Noted treatment: therapeutic diphenylcyclopropenone sensitization with weekly scalp DPC. Each CDR3 protein is one row after TCRdb ran MiXCR on the RACE reads. The sample contains approximately 350,000 distinct CDR3 sequences, under 8% of which appear only once. The sample was whole blood, taken in connection with sensitization to the hapten diphenylcyclopropenone (DPC). The receptors were gathered from a woman younger than 35 with alopecia areata. Some clones in this sample may be carry-over from other donors' samples.

The chain carries TRBV5-4 and TRBJ1-4; TRBD1 aligns across 7 bases. V shed 2 bases, J shed 8 bases, and the junction held 9 bases outside the gene matches. The length of the CDR3 is 15 residues. The V gene's germline CDR1 is SGHNT and CDR2 YYREEE (reference sequence). The CDR3 region is CASSFKTGTDEKLFF. CDR3 nucleotides: TGTGCCAGCAGCTTCAAGACAGGGACGGACGAAAAACTGTTTTTT.

The V gene is TRBV4-2, the J gene TRBJ2-3; TRBD2 aligns across 8 bases. V dropped 4 bases and J dropped 4; count of bases not matched to a gene: 7. Germline V gene lookup returns CDR1 LGHNA and CDR2 YNFKEQ. The CDR3 runs to 15 residues. CDR3 DNA sequence: TGTGCCAGCAGCCCGAGGACTAGCTCTTCAGATACGCAGTATTTT. Translating gives CASSPRTSSSDTQYF.

At least ten counts were recorded for this clonotype. The V and J genes are TRBV10-3 and TRBJ2-1, with 10 bases matching TRBD2. Germline V lookup: CDR1 ENHRY, CDR2 SYGVKD. Trimming took 2 bases from V and 8 from J; bases not matched to a gene: 6. This CDR3 is built from 15 residues. As DNA, the CDR3 is TGTGCCATCAGTGAGCCGGGACTAGCGAATGATGAGCAGTTCTTC. Protein product: CAISEPGLANDEQFF.

The gene calls are TRBV29-1 and TRBJ1-1, with 9 positions matching TRBD1. The germline V gene encodes CDR1 SQVTM and CDR2 ANQGSEA. V shed 6 bases, J shed 5 bases, and the junction held 10 bases outside the gene matches. The CDR3 loop spans 14 amino acids. The CDR3 bases are TGCAGCGTGCCGACCCCCGGGACAGGGACTGAAGCTTTCTTT. Translating gives CSVPTPGTGTEAFF.

This clonotype was seen a handful of times. This chain uses TRBV6-2 or TRBV6-3 with TRBJ1-5, with D tentatively TRBD1 (5 bases). This CDR3 has 16 amino acids. In germline, CDR1 is MNHEY, CDR2 SVGEGT. V shed 2 bases and J shed 0 bases, with 11 bases lying between them. CDR3 sequence reads: CASSYRGADSNQPQHF. For the CDR3, the DNA is TGTGCCAGCAGTTACCGCGGGGCGGATAGCAATCAGCCCCAGCATTTT.

This clonotype was recorded many times. V is TRBV12-3 or TRBV12-4 and J is TRBJ2-3; D may match TRBD1 or TRBD2 (5 bases each). With 0 bases removed from V and 6 bases from J, the gap between germline ends came to 10 bases. The CDR3 extends over 14 amino acids. In DNA, the CDR3 is TGTGCCAGCAGTTTAGCCGGGGCAGGGGATACGCAGTATTTT. This codes for CASSLAGAGDTQYF.

This clonotype was found many times. The genes are TRBV20-1 and TRBJ2-3; 13 bases line up with TRBD2. CDR3 length equals 15 residues. CDR1 DFQATT and CDR2 SNEGSKA come from the germline V gene (reference sequence). Unmatched junction bases numbered 9, after V lost 6 bases and J lost 6 bases. The CDR3: CSATGTSGEVDTQYF. The CDR3 DNA is TGCAGTGCCACCGGGACTAGCGGGGAGGTGGATACGCAGTATTTT.

The CDR3 DNA sequence: TGTGCCAGCAACACCCCATCAGACGGGCCCCCCGGCTATGGCTACACCTTC. Translating it yields CASNTPSDGPPGYGYTF. This chain uses TRBV28 with TRBJ1-2; D gene ambiguous. The length of the CDR3 is 17 residues. CDR1 is MDHEN, CDR2 SYDVKM, per germline. V was trimmed by 7 bases and J by 4 bases, leaving 25 bases between them.

This clonotype was counted at least ten times. The chain recombines TRBV5-1 with TRBJ2-5, with 7 bases matching TRBD2. The CDR3 sequence is 14 residues long. The junction had 3 bases not matched to a gene; V was cut back by 0 bases and J by 4 bases. Per the germline V gene, CDR1 is SGHRS and CDR2 is YFSETQ. The CDR3 sequence: CASSLAASGETQYF. In nucleotides, the CDR3 is TGCGCCAGCAGCTTGGCCGCTAGCGGAGAGACCCAGTACTTC.

A few counts support this clonotype. This rearrangement joins TRBV2 to TRBJ2-6; D is unclear. Germline CDR1 is SNHLY and CDR2 is FYNNEI. The CDR3 covers 11 residues. V was shortened by 10 bases and J by 1 base, with 2 bases between the two germline ends. CDR3 amino acids: CANSGANVLTF. The CDR3 DNA is TGTGCCAATTCTGGGGCCAACGTCCTGACTTTC.